This T cell receptor beta chain was retrieved from a study of blood T cells in healthy people across ages. Regarding the study as a whole: No conclusive comparison of naive versus antigen-experienced cells was possible with unsorted PBMCs.

The use of a sample-barcoded 5' primer and a J-beta primer mix characterized a second PCR of 7 to 11 cycles. A template-switch adaptor that had 12 random nucleotides put a tag on each cDNA molecule. TCRdb reprocessed the 5' RACE reads with MiXCR, giving one entry per CDR3 protein. The sample consists of hundreds of thousands of distinct CDR3 sequences, approximately 44% of them appearing once. Trimming removed 4 bases from V and 0 bases from J; junction bases left unmatched: 6. There are 16 residues in the CDR3. Germline CDR1 SGHTA, CDR2 FQGNSA. Note on this clonotype: Its target is unknown.

Per sample, a minimum of 6 million PBMCs were isolated. The V gene is TRBV7-2, the J gene TRBJ2-3, with 8 bases aligning to TRBD2. This sequence originates from a man aged 60 to 75 in good health. Sequences were obtained from blood. The CDR3 loop is CASSSGLVGSTDTQYF. CDR3 sequence (DNA): TGTGCCAGCAGCTCGGGACTAGTGGGAAGCACAGATACGCAGTATTTT.